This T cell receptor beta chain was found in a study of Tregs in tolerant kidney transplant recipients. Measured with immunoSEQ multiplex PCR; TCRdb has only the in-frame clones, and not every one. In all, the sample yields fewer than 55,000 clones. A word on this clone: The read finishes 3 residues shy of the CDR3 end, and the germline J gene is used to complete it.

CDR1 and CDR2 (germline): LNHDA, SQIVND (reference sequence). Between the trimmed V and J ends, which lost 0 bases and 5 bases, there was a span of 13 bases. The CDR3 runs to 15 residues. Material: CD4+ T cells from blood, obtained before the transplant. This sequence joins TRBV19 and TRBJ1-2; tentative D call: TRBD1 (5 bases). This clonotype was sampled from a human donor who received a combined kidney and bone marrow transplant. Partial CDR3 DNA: TGTGCCAGTAGTATAGATCCTGGGGCGCGGTATGGC. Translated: CASSIDPGARYG. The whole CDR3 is CASSIDPGARYGYTF. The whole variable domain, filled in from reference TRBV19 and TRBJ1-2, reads DGGITQSPKYLFRKEGQNVTLSCEQNLNHDAMYWYRQDPGQGLRLIYYSQIVNDFQKGDIAEGYSVSREKKESFPLTVTSAQKNPTAFYLCASSIDPGARYGYTFGSGTRLTVV.